This T cell receptor (beta chain) was found in a study of tumor-infiltrating lymphocytes in localized non-small cell lung cancer. Findings and caveats of the study: IM1 and IM2 tumors showed no difference in T-cell fraction. TCR sequencing covered a subset of patients with enough tissue.

Concerning this clone itself: Its antigen is as yet unknown.

The CDR3 has 15 amino acids. Germline CDR1 SSHAT, CDR2 FNYEAQ (reference sequence). Here immunoSEQ multiplex PCR was the method, and the copy in TCRdb shows in-frame clones only, minus some. The data show over 7,500 clones, roughly 79% seen once. The sequenced material came from uninvolved lung tissue not adjacent to the tumor. The genes are TRBV7-7 and TRBJ2-1; D might be TRBD2 (8 bases). The source is a human donor with non-small cell lung cancer. In DNA form, the CDR3 reads TGTGCTAGCGGGGTGACAGGGAGCACCTACAATGAGCAGTTCTTC. Translating gives CASGVTGSTYNEQFF.